Reported below is one T cell receptor beta chain. The junction departs from germline at one end; a sequencing error may be responsible. This entry is derived from a study of T cells in localized non-small cell lung cancer. Using immunoSEQ multiplex PCR, the repertoire was profiled, and TCRdb retains in-frame clones only, with some absent. The sample lists about 59,000 clones, around 90% occurring once. The CDR3 is 13 residues long. Germline V gene sequence: CDR1 SGHTA, CDR2 FQGNSA. The chain employs TRBV7-2 and TRBJ2-1, with D perhaps TRBD2 (5 bases). This clonotype was sampled from a man aged 40 to 69 with stage I squamous cell lung carcinoma. This sample comprised peripheral blood, obtained before any cancer treatment. As DNA, the CDR3 is TGTGCCAGTAGCTCTCTGGGCCCGGGGGAGCAGTTCTTC. This codes for CASSSLGPGEQFF.